Following are 21 T cell receptor beta chains from one sample sequenced in a study of patients and donors after allogeneic stem cell transplantation. TCRdb recomputed calls from the RT-PCR reads with MiXCR, one row per CDR3 protein. The sample shows about a million distinct CDR3 sequences, roughly 18% of them seen only once. The sequencing sample was made of blood, either unsorted or a sorted T cell fraction (not recorded which). These receptors all come from a human donor who was either an allogeneic HSCT recipient or a stem cell or donor lymphocyte infusion donor (not recorded which). It is not recorded whose cells these are; they may come from a transplant donor.

The chain uses TRBV20-1 and TRBJ2-7; TRBD1 aligns across 7 bases. This CDR3 has 12 residues. Germline CDR1 is DFQATT and CDR2 is SNEGSKA (reference sequence). Trimming cost V 6 bases and J 5 bases; bases outside gene matches: 7. CDR3 amino acids: CSAVPTGNEQYF. DNA of the CDR3: TGCAGTGCGGTGCCGACAGGGAACGAGCAGTACTTC.

This clonotype has just a few counts. The chain combines TRBV24-1 with TRBJ1-2; the D gene is possibly TRBD1 (6 bases). V lost 5 bases and J lost 5, with 17 bases in between. The CDR3 consists of 15 residues. From germline, CDR1 is KGHDR and CDR2 SFDVKD. The CDR3 DNA sequence: TGTGCCACCAGTGCTCCGACAGGCGGGGAATATGGCTACACCTTC. This encodes CATSAPTGGEYGYTF.

The chain employs TRBV20-1 and TRBJ2-7; D gene uncertain. V was trimmed by 0 bases and J by 2 bases, leaving 17 bases between them. Germline assignment: CDR1 DFQATT and CDR2 SNEGSKA (reference sequence). This CDR3 region has 16 residues. The CDR3 loop reads CSARELGSPSPYEQYF. In nucleotides, the CDR3 is TGCAGTGCTAGAGAGTTGGGATCACCCTCCCCCTACGAGCAGTACTTC.

In its sample, this clonotype was seen a few times. J is TRBJ2-3 and V is TRBV18, with 7 bases that match TRBD1. This CDR3 contains 14 residues. Unmatched junction bases numbered 2, after V lost 1 base and J lost 4 bases. The germline V gene has CDR1 KGHSH and CDR2 LQKENI. The CDR3: CASSPQGAPDTQYF. Written as DNA, the CDR3 is TGTGCCAGCTCACCACAGGGGGCCCCAGATACGCAGTATTTT.

This clonotype was observed many times. The V call is TRBV27, the J call TRBJ1-5, with TRBD1 as a possible D gene (6 bases). Germline V gene data show CDR1 as MNHEY and CDR2 as SMNVEV (reference sequence). V dropped 5 bases and J dropped 2 bases, with 16 bases sitting between them. This CDR3 has 16 residues. The DNA of the CDR3 is TGTGCCAGCAGTCCCTACTGGACAGTGGGCAATCAGCCCCAGCATTTT. Residues: CASSPYWTVGNQPQHF.

This rearrangement joins TRBV7-3 to TRBJ2-1; 7 bases align to TRBD1. This CDR3 has 16 residues. Looked up from germline, CDR1 is SGHTA and CDR2 is FQGTGA. With V trimmed by 5 bases and J by 0 bases, 7 bases remained unmatched. The CDR3 loop is CASSPSGTVSYNEQFF. The CDR3 DNA sequence: TGTGCCAGCAGCCCCTCAGGGACAGTCTCCTACAATGAGCAGTTCTTC.

V and J are TRBV11-2 and TRBJ2-5; 7 bases agree with TRBD1. CDR1 and CDR2 from the germline V gene are SGHAT and FQNNGV. V was clipped by 4 bases and J by 2 bases; unmatched bases: 7. The CDR3 sequence is 15 residues long. The CDR3 is CASSSHRGKQETQYF. CDR3 nucleotides: TGTGCCAGCAGCTCTCACAGGGGTAAACAAGAGACCCAGTACTTC. The full variable domain, in which reference TRBV11-2 and TRBJ2-5 provide the parts outside the CDR3, is EAGVAQSPRYKIIEKRQSVAFWCNPISGHATLYWYQQILGQGPKLLIQFQNNGVVDDSQLPKDRFSAERLKGVDSTLKIQPAKLEDSAVYLCASSSHRGKQETQYFGPGTRLLVL.

This clonotype was picked up a small number of times. This rearrangement joins TRBV7-2 to TRBJ1-2; 11 bases match TRBD1. The CDR3 totals 14 residues. From germline, CDR1 is SGHTA and CDR2 FQGNSA. Trimming took 3 bases from V and 6 from J; bases not matched to a gene: 3. CDR3 bases: TGTGCCAGCAGCTTCCGGGACAGGGGGGATGGCTACACCTTC. Its protein is CASSFRDRGDGYTF.

This clonotype was seen only a few times. The chain recombines TRBV4-3 with TRBJ2-5; TRBD1 is a possible D gene (6 bases). The CDR3 covers 15 residues. V was clipped by 2 bases and J by 5 bases, with 15 bases between them. CDR1 is LGHNA and CDR2 is YSLEER in the germline V gene. As DNA, the CDR3 is TGCGCCAGCAGCCAAACAGGGTTCTGGACGGAGACCCAGTACTTC. This gives the protein CASSQTGFWTETQYF.

This clonotype occurred many times. The chain is built from TRBV15 and TRBJ2-3; the D is unclear. CDR1 and CDR2 from the germline V gene are LNHNV and YYDKDF (reference sequence). V was clipped by 0 bases and J by 4 bases, with 5 bases between them. The CDR3 loop spans 13 amino acids. CDR3 DNA sequence: TGTGCCACCAGCAGAGATCGGGCAGATACGCAGTATTTT. Translated, it gives CATSRDRADTQYF.

The J gene is TRBJ2-3, the V gene TRBV6-4; tentatively, D is TRBD2 (5 bases). Looked up from germline, CDR1 is MRHNA and CDR2 is SNTAGT. The V gene lost 5 bases and the J gene lost 4 bases, with 16 bases spanning the gap. This CDR3 spans 15 amino acids. The CDR3 is CASSSDIAGADTQYF. The CDR3 bases are TGTGCCAGCAGTTCCGACATCGCGGGCGCAGATACGCAGTATTTT.

The rearrangement links TRBV12-3 or TRBV12-4 to TRBJ1-5, with D tentatively TRBD1 (5 bases). The CDR3 has 16 residues. V was pared by 6 bases and J by 0 bases, with 15 bases between. The CDR3 region is CASSSGRTNSNQPQHF. As DNA, the CDR3 is TGTGCCAGCAGCTCTGGACGGACAAATAGCAATCAGCCCCAGCATTTT.

This clonotype was recorded many times. The rearrangement links TRBV10-3 to TRBJ1-5; weak D call: TRBD1 (5 bases). Trimming removed 2 bases from V and 2 bases from J, with 10 bases in between. The germline gives CDR1 ENHRY, CDR2 SYGVKD. This CDR3 has 15 residues. CDR3 coding DNA: TGTGCCATCAGTGAGCAGGGAGGGGGCAATCAGCCCCAGCATTTT. Translation gives CAISEQGGGNQPQHF.

The genes are TRBV4-2 and TRBJ1-4; tentatively, D is TRBD1 (5 bases). The CDR3 has 16 residues. Germline CDR1 is LGHNA and CDR2 is YNFKEQ. V was trimmed by 0 bases and J by 8 bases, leaving 16 bases between them. The CDR3 DNA follows: TGTGCCAGCAGCCAAGACGAGGGGAAGGTGGGGGAAAAACTGTTTTTT. As protein: CASSQDEGKVGEKLFF.

This chain links TRBV15 with TRBJ2-7; D is uncertain. Between the trimmed V and J ends, which lost 4 bases and 8 bases, there was a span of 12 bases. Germline-derived CDR1 and CDR2 are LNHNV and YYDKDF (reference sequence). The CDR3 totals 12 residues. CDR3 region: CATSMERRKQYF. As DNA, the CDR3 is TGTGCCACCAGCATGGAGAGGCGAAAGCAGTACTTC.

This clonotype was recorded at least ten times. Sequence at one end of the junction differs from germline and may be a read error. The V call is TRBV5-1, the J call TRBJ2-3; D gene ambiguous. Germline V gene data show CDR1 as SGHRS and CDR2 as YFSETQ. CDR3 size: 10 residues. This CDR3 reads CASSVAQEPF. The CDR3 nucleotides are TGCGCCAGCAGTGTCGCCCAGGAACCGTTT.

The chain has TRBV11-2 and TRBJ2-2; 8 bases are shared with TRBD2. Trimming removed 6 bases from V and 4 bases from J; junction bases left unmatched: 16. The CDR3 runs to 18 residues. Germline CDR1 is SGHAT and CDR2 is FQNNGV. CDR3 in DNA: TGTGCCAGCAGTTATTCGGTCCGGGCGGGGGGCTCCACCGGGGAGCTGTTTTTT. Protein product: CASSYSVRAGGSTGELFF. The whole variable domain, filled in from reference TRBV11-2 and TRBJ2-2, reads EAGVAQSPRYKIIEKRQSVAFWCNPISGHATLYWYQQILGQGPKLLIQFQNNGVVDDSQLPKDRFSAERLKGVDSTLKIQPAKLEDSAVYLCASSYSVRAGGSTGELFFGEGSRLTVL.

The rearrangement links TRBV20-1 to TRBJ2-1; 11 nucleotides agree with TRBD2. This CDR3 region has 15 residues. V trimming: 5 bases; J trimming: 7 bases; junction bases outside the gene matches: 10. Germline loops: CDR1 DFQATT, CDR2 SNEGSKA (reference sequence). Here the CDR3 DNA reads TGCAGTGCTGCAGTAGCGGGAGGGCCAAGAAATGAGCAGTTCTTC. It yields the protein CSAAVAGGPRNEQFF.

This clonotype was picked up a small number of times. The gene calls are TRBV12-3 or TRBV12-4 and TRBJ1-6; D remains ambiguous. V was cut by 2 bases and J by 7 bases, with 27 bases left in between. This CDR3 contains 20 residues. This CDR3 is CASSLYFPLPLYNSNSPLHF. The CDR3 DNA reads as TGTGCCAGCAGTTTATACTTCCCCCTTCCCCTTTATAATTCAAATTCACCCCTCCACTTT.

This clonotype was counted only a few times. The CDR3 DNA sequence: TGTGCCACCAGTCCTAGCGGGACGAACACCGGGGAGCTGTTTTTT. This sequence encodes CATSPSGTNTGELFF. The chain recombines TRBV24-1 with TRBJ2-2; 9 positions agree with TRBD2. CDR1 and CDR2 from the germline V gene are KGHDR and SFDVKD. This CDR3 spans 15 amino acids. Losses at the gene ends were 6 bases for V and 0 bases for J; bases not matched to a gene: 1.

The CDR3 reads CSARGLTGIWDTQYF. CDR3 nucleotides: TGCAGTGCTAGAGGGTTAACAGGGATTTGGGATACGCAGTATTTT. The chain employs TRBV20-1 and TRBJ2-3; TRBD1 is a possible D gene (6 bases). From germline, CDR1 is DFQATT and CDR2 SNEGSKA (reference sequence). The CDR3 covers 15 residues. Trimming shortened V by 1 base and J by 6 bases, and 17 bases separated the two germline ends.